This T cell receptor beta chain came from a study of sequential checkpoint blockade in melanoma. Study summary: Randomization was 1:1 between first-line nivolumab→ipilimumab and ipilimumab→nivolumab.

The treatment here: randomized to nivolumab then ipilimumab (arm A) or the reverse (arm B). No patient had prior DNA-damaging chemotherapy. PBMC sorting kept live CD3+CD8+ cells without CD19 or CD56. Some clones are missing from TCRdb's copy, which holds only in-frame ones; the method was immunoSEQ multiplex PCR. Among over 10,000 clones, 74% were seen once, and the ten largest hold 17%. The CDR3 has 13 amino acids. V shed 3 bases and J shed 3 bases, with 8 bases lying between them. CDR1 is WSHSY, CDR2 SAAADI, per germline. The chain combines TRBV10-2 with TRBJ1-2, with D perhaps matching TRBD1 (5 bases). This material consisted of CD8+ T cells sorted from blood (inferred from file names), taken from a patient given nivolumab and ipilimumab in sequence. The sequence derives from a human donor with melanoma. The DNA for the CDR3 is TGCGCCAGCAGTGACGCAGGGCACTATGGCTACACCTTC. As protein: CASSDAGHYGYTF.